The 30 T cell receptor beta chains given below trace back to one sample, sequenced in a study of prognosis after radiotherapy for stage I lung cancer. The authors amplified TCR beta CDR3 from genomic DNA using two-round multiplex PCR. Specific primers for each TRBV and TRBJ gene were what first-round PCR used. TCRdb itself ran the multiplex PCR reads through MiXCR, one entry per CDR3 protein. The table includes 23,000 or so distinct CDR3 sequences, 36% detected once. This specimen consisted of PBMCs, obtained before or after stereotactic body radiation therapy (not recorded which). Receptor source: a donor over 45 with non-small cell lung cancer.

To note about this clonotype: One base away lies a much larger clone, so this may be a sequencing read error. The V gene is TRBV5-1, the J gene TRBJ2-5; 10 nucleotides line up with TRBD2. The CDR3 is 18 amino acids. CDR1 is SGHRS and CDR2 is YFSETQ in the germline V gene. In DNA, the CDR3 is TGCGCCAGCAGCCAGGGAAGGGGAACTAGCGGGATCCAAGATACCCAGTACTTC. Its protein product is CASSQGRGTSGIQDTQYF. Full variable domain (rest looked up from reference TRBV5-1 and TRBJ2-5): KAGVTQTPRYLIKTRGQQVTLSCSPISGHRSVSWYQQTPGQGLQFLFEYFSETQRNKGNFPGRFSGRQFSNSRSEMNVSTLELGDSALYLCASSQGRGTSGIQDTQYFGPGTRLLVL.

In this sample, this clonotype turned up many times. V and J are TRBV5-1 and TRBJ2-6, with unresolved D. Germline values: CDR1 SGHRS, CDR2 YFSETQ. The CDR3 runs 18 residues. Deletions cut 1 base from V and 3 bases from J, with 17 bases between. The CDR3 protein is CASSLNLLNSDGANVLTF. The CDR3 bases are TGCGCCAGCAGCTTGAATCTGCTAAACTCAGATGGGGCCAACGTCCTGACTTTC.

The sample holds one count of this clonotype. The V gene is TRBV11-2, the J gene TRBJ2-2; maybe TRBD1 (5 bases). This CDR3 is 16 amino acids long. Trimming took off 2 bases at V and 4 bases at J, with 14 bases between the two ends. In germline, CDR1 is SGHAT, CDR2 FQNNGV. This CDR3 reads CASSLPFPRATGELFF. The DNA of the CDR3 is TGTGCCAGCAGCTTACCCTTTCCCAGGGCCACCGGGGAGCTGTTTTTT.

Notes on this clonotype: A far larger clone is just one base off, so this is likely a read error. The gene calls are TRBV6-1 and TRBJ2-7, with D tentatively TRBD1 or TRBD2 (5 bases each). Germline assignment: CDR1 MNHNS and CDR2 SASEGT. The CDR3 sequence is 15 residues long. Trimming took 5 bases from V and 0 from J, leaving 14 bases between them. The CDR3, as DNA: TGTGCCAGCAGTATGACGACGGGGCTCTCCTACGAGCAGTACTTC. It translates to CASSMTTGLSYEQYF.

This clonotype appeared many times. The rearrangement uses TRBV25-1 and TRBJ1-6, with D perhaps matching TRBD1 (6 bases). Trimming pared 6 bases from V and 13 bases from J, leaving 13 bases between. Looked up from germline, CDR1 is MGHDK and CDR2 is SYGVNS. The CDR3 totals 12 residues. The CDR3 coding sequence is TGTGCCAGCAGCGATAGGGGGGGGCCCCTCCACTTT. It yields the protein CASSDRGGPLHF.

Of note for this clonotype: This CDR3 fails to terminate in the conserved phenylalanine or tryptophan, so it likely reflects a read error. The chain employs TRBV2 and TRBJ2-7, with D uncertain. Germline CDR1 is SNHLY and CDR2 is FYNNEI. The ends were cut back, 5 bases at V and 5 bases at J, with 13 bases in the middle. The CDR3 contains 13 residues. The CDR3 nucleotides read TGTGCCAGCAGTTTATCCCTTAATAACGAGCAGTACCTC. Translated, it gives CASSLSLNNEQYL.

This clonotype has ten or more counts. DNA for the CDR3: TGTGCCAGCAGCATGGACAGGGGTGATACGCAGTATTTT. As protein: CASSMDRGDTQYF. The rearrangement joins TRBV13 to TRBJ2-3, with 9 positions matching TRBD1. The CDR3 is 13 amino acids. The J segment lost 6 bases and the V segment lost 5 bases, leaving 3 bases of the junction unmatched. Per the germline V gene, CDR1 is PRHDT and CDR2 is FYEKMQ (reference sequence).

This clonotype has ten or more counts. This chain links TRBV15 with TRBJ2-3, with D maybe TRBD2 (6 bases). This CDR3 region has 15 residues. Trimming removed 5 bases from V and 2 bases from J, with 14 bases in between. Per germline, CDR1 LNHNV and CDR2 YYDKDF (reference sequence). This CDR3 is CATSPGWGDTDTQYF. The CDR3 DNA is TGTGCCACCAGCCCTGGATGGGGGGACACAGATACGCAGTATTTT.

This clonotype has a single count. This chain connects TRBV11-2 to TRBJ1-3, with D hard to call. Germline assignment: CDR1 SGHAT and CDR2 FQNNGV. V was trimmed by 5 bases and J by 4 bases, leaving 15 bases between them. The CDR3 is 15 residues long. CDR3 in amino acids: CASSAQSVAGNTIYF. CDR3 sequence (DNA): TGTGCCAGCAGCGCCCAATCGGTAGCGGGAAACACCATATATTTT.

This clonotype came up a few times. The CDR3 sequence is CASSPGLAGLYEQYF. CDR3 DNA: TGTGCCAGCAGCCCGGGACTAGCTGGTCTCTACGAGCAGTACTTC. J is TRBJ2-7 and V is TRBV5-4; 9 bases match TRBD2. CDR3 length equals 15 residues. The junction had 8 bases not matched to a gene; V was cut back by 4 bases and J by 3 bases. CDR1 SGHNT and CDR2 YYREEE come from the germline V gene (reference sequence). The whole variable domain, remainder taken from reference TRBV5-4 and TRBJ2-7, is ETGVTQSPTHLIKTRGQQVTLRCSSQSGHNTVSWYQQALGQGPQFIFQYYREEENGRGNFPPRFSGLQFPNYSSELNVNALELDDSALYLCASSPGLAGLYEQYFGPGTRLTVT.

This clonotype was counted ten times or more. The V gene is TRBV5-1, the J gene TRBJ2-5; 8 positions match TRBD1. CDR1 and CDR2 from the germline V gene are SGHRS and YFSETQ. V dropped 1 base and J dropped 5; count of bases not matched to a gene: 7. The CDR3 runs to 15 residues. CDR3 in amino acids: CASSLNGDRQETQYF. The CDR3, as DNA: TGCGCCAGCAGCTTGAATGGGGACAGGCAGGAGACCCAGTACTTC.

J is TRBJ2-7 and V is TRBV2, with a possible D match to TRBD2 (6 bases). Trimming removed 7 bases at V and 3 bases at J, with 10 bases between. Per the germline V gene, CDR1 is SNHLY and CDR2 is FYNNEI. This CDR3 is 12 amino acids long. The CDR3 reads CASMGGNYEQYF. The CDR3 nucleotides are TGTGCCAGCATGGGAGGTAACTACGAGCAGTACTTC.

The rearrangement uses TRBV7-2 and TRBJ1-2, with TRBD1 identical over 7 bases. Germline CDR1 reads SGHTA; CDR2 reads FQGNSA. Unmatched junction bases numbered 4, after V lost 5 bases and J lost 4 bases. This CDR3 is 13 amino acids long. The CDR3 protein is CASSPGQSYGYTF. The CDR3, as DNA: TGTGCCAGCAGCCCGGGACAGTCCTATGGCTACACCTTC.

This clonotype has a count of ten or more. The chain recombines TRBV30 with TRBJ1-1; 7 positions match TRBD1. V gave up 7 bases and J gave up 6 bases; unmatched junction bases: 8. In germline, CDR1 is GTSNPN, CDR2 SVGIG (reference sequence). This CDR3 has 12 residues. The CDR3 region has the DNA TGTGCCTTAGCTCAGGGGGGTGCTGAAGCTTTCTTT. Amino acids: CALAQGGAEAFF. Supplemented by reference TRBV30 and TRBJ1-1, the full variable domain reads SQTIHQWPATLVQPVGSPLSLECTVEGTSNPNLYWYRQAAGRGLQLLFYSVGIGQISSEVPQNLSASRPQDRQFILSSKKLLLSDSGFYLCALAQGGAEAFFGQGTRLTVV.

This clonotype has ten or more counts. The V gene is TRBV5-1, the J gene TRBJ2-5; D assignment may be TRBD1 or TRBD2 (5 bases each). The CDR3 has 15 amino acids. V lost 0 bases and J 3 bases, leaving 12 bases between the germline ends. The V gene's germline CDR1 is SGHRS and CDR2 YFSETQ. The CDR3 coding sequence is TGCGCCAGCAGCTTGGAGGGACGGACTGAAGAGACCCAGTACTTC. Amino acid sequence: CASSLEGRTEETQYF.

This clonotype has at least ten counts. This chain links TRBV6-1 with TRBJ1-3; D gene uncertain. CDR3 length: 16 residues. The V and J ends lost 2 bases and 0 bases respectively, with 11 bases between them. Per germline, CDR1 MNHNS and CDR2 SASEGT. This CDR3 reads CASSEFEAISGNTIYF. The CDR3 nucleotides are TGTGCCAGCAGTGAATTTGAGGCCATCTCTGGAAACACCATATATTTT.

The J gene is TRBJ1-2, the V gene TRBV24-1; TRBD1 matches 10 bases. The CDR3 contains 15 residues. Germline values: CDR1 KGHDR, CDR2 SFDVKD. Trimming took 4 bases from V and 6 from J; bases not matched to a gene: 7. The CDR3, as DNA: TGTGCCACCAGTGACCCGACAGGGGGCCAGGATGGCTACACCTTC. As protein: CATSDPTGGQDGYTF.

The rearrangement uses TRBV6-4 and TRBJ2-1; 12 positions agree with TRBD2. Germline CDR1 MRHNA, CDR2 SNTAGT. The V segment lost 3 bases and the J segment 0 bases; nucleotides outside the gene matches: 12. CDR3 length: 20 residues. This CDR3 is CASSEVHGLAGRRSYNEQFF. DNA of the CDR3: TGTGCCAGCAGTGAAGTCCACGGACTAGCGGGGAGGCGCTCCTACAATGAGCAGTTCTTC.

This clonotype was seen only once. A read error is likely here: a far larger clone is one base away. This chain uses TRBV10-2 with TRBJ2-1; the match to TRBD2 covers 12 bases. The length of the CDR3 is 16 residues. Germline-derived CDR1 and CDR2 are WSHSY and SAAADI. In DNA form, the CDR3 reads TGTGCCAGCAGACTACCTCTAGCGGGAGGGCTAGATGAGCAGTTCTTC. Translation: CASRLPLAGGLDEQFF.

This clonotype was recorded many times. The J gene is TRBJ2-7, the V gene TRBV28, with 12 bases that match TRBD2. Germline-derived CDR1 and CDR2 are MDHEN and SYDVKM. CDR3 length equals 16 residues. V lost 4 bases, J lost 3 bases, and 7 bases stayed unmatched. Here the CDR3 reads CASSSRTSGILYEQYF. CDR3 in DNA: TGTGCCAGCAGTTCCCGGACTAGCGGGATTCTCTACGAGCAGTACTTC.

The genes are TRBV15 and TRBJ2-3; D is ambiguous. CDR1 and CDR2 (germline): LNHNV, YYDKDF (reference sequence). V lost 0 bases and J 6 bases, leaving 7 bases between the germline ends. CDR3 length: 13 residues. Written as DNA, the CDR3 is TGTGCCACCAGCAGAGATAACCCTGATACGCAGTATTTT. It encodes CATSRDNPDTQYF.

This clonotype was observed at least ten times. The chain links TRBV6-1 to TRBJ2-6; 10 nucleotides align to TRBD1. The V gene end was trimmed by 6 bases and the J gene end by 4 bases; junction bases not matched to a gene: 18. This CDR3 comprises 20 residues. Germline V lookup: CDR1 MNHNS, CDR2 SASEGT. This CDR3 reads CASSQRTSSGTGVGANVLTF. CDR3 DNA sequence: TGTGCCAGCAGCCAACGCACCTCCTCCGGGACAGGGGTAGGGGCCAACGTCCTGACTTTC.

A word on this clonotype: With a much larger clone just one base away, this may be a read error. DNA for the CDR3: TGTTCCAGCAGCCAAGGGAAGGGCGGTCGGACTGAAGCTTTCTTT. Residues: CSSSQGKGGRTEAFF. The rearrangement links TRBV3-1 to TRBJ1-1, with D unclear. From germline, CDR1 is LGHDT and CDR2 YNNKEL (reference sequence). The CDR3 loop spans 15 amino acids.

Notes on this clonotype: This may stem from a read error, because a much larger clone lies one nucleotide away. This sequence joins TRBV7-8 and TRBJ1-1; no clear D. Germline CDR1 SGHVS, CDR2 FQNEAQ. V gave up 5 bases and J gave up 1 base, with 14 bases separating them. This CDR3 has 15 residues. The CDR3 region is CASSARKGTNTEAFF. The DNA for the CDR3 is TGTGCCAGCAGCGCCAGAAAGGGAACGAACACTGAAGCTTTCTTT.

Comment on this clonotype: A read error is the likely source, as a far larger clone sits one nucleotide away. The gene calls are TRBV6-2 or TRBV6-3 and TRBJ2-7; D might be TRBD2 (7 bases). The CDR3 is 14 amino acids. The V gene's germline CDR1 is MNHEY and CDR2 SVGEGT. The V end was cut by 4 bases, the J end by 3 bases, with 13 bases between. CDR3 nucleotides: TGTGCCAGCAGTTCGTCTAGGGGGGGCTACGAGCAGTACTTC. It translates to CASSSSRGGYEQYF.

The CDR3 loop reads CASSLGSGRAPYNEQFF. CDR3 sequence (DNA): TGTGCCAGCAGTTTGGGTAGCGGGAGGGCCCCCTACAATGAGCAGTTCTTC. The V and J genes are TRBV12-3 or TRBV12-4 and TRBJ2-1; 11 nucleotides agree with TRBD2. The CDR3 spans 17 residues. V dropped 3 bases and J dropped 2; count of bases not matched to a gene: 6.

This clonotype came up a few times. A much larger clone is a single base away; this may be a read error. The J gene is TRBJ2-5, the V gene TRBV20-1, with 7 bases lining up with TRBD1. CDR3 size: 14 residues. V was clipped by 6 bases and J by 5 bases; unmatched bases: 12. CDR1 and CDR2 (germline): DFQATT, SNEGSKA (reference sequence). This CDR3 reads CSALRVRQGETQYF. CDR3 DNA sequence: TGCAGTGCCCTAAGGGTCCGACAGGGTGAGACCCAGTACTTC.

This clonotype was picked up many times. CDR3 amino acids: CASSQELSGRTSGANVLTF. DNA for the CDR3: TGCGCCAGCAGCCAAGAGTTGTCAGGGCGGACGTCTGGGGCCAACGTCCTGACTTTC. The gene calls are TRBV4-3 and TRBJ2-6; weak D call: TRBD1 (5 bases). Looked up from germline, CDR1 is LGHNA and CDR2 is YSLEER. V was trimmed by 0 bases and J by 1 base, leaving 16 bases between them. The CDR3 runs to 19 residues.

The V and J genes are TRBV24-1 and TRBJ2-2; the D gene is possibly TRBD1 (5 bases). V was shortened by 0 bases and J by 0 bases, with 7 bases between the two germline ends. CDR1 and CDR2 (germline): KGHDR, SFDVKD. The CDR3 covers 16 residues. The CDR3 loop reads CATSDLRRANTGELFF. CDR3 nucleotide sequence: TGTGCCACCAGTGATTTGCGCAGGGCGAACACCGGGGAGCTGTTTTTT.

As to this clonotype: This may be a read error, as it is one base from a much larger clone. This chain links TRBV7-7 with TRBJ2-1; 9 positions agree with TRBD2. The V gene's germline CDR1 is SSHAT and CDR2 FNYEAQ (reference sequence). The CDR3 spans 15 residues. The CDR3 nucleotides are TGTGCTAGCAGCTTAAGGGCTAGCGGGATTCCTGAGCAGTTCTTC. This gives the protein CASSLRASGIPEQFF.